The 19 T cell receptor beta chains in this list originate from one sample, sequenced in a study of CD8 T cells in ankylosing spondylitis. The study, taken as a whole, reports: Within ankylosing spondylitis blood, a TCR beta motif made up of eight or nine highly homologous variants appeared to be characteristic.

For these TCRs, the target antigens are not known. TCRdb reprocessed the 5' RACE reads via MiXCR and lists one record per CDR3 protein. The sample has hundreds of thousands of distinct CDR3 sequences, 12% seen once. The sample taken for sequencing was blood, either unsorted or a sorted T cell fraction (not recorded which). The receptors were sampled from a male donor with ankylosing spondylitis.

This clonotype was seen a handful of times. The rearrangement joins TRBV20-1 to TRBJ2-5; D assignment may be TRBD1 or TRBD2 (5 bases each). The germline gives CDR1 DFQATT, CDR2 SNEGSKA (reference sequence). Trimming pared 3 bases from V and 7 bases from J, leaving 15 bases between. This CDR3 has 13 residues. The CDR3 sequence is CSASYPGDVTQYF. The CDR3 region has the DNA TGCAGTGCTAGTTATCCCGGGGACGTGACCCAGTACTTC.

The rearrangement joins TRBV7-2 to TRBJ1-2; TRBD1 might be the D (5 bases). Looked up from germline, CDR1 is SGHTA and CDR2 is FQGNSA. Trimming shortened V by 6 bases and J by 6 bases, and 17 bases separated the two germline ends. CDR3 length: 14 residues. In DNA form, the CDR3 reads TGTGCCAGCAGGATCCCTGTGGGGGGTGATGGCTACACCTTC. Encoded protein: CASRIPVGGDGYTF.

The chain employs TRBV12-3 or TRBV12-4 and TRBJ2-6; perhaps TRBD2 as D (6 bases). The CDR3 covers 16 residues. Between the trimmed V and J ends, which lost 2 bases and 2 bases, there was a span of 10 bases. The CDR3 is CASSLSWGAGANVLTF. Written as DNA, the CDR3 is TGTGCCAGCAGTTTAAGTTGGGGGGCTGGGGCCAACGTCCTGACTTTC.

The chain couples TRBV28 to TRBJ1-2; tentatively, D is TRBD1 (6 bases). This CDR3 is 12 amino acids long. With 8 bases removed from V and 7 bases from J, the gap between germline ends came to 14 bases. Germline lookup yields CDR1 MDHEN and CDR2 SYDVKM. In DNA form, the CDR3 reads TGTGCCAGCCTCTGGGAGGGGGGTGGCTACACCTTC. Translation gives CASLWEGGGYTF.

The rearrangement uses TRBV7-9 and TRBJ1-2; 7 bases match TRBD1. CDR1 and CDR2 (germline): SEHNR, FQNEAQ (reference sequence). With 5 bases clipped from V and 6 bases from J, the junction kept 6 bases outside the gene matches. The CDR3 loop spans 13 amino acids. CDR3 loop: CASSQDRADGYTF. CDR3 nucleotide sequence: TGTGCCAGCAGCCAAGACAGGGCAGATGGCTACACCTTC. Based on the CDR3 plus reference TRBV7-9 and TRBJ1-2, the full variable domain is DTGVSQNPRHKITKRGQNVTFRCDPISEHNRLYWYRQTLGQGPEFLTYFQNEAQLEKSRLLSDRFSAERPKGSFSTLEIQRTEQGDSAMYLCASSQDRADGYTFGSGTRLTVV.

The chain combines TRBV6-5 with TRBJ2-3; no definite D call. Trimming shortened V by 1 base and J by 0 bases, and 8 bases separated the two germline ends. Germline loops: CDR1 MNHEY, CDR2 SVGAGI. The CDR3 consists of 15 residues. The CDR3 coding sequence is TGTGCCAGCAGTTACTGGGTTACTAGCACAGATACGCAGTATTTT. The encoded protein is CASSYWVTSTDTQYF.

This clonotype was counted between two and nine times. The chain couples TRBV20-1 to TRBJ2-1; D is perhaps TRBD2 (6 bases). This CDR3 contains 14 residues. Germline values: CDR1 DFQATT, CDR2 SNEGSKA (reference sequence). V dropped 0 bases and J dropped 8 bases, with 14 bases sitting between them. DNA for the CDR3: TGCAGTGCTAGAGACCCCCGAAGGGACTATGAGCAGTTCTTC. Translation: CSARDPRRDYEQFF.

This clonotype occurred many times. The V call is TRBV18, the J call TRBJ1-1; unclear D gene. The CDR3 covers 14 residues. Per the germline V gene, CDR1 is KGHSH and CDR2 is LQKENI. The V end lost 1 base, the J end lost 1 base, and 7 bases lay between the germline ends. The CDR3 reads CASSPQGENTEAFF. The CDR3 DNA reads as TGTGCCAGCTCACCACAGGGTGAGAACACTGAAGCTTTCTTT.

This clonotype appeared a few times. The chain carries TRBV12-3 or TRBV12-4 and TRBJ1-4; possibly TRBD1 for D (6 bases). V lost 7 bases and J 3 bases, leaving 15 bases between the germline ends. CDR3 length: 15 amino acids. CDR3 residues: CASTIHRVANEKLFF. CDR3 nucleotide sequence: TGTGCCAGCACCATTCACAGGGTAGCTAATGAAAAACTGTTTTTT.

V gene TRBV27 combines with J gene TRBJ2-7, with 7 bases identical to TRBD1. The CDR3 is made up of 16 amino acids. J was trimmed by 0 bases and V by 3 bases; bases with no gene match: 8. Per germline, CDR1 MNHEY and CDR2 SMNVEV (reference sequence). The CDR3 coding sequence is TGTGCCAGCAGTTTTTACGCGGCAGGGGGCTCCTACGAGCAGTACTTC. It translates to CASSFYAAGGSYEQYF.

CDR3: CASSLKASTEAFF. In nucleotides, the CDR3 is TGCGCCAGCAGCTTGAAAGCGAGCACTGAAGCTTTCTTT. The V gene is TRBV5-1, the J gene TRBJ1-1; the D is unclear. Germline-derived CDR1 and CDR2 are SGHRS and YFSETQ. Trimming stripped 1 base from V and 4 bases from J, with 8 bases between. This CDR3 is built from 13 residues.

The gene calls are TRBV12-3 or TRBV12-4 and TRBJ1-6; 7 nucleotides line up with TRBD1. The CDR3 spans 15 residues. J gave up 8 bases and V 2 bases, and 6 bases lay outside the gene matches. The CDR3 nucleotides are TGTGCCAGCAGTTTAAGTTCGACAGGGCATTCACCCCTCCACTTT. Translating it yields CASSLSSTGHSPLHF.

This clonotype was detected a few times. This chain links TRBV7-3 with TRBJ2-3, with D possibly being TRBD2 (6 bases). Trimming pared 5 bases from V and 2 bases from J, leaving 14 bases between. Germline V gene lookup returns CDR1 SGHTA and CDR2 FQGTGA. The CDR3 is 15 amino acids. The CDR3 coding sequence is TGTGCCAGCAGCCCGTCGGGACTCAACACAGATACGCAGTATTTT. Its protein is CASSPSGLNTDTQYF.

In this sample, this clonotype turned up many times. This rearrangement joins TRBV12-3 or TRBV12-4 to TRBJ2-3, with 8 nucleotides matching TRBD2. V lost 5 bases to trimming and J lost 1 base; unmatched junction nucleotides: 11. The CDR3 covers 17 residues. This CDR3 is CASSPEGAGVGTDTQYF. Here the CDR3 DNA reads TGTGCCAGCAGTCCCGAGGGAGCGGGAGTCGGCACAGATACGCAGTATTTT.

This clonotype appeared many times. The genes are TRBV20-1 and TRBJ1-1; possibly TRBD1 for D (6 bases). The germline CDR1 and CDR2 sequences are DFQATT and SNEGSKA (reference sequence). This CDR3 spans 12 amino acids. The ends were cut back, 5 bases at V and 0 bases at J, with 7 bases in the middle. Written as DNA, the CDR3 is TGCAGTGCTGACAGGCTGAACACTGAAGCTTTCTTT. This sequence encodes CSADRLNTEAFF.

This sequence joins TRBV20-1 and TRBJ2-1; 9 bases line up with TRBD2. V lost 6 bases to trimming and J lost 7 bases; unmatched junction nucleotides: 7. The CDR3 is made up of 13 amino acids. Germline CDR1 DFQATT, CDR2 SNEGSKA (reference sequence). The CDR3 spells CSAASGGRNEQFF. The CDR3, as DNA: TGCAGTGCAGCGAGCGGGGGGCGGAATGAGCAGTTCTTC.

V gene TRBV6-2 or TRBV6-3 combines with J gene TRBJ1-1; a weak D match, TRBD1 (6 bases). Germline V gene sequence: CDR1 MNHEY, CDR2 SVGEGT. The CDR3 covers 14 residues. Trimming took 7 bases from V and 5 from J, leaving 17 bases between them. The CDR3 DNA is TGTGCCAGCACTCCGGGGGGCAGTAGGACTGAAGCTTTCTTT. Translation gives CASTPGGSRTEAFF.

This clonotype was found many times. The CDR3 loop reads CSARPSGSQETQYF. The CDR3 bases are TGCAGTGCTAGACCTAGCGGGAGCCAAGAGACCCAGTACTTC. This chain uses TRBV20-1 with TRBJ2-5; 10 bases are shared with TRBD2. Germline V gene data show CDR1 as DFQATT and CDR2 as SNEGSKA (reference sequence). V gave up 2 bases and J gave up 1 base; unmatched junction bases: 1. The CDR3 covers 14 residues.

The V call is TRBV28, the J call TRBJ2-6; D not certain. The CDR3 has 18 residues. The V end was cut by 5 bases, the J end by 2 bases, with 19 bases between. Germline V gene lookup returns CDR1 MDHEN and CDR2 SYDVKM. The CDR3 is CASSTRRVYVTGANVLTF. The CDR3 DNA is TGTGCCAGCAGTACGCGTCGGGTCTATGTAACTGGGGCCAACGTCCTGACTTTC.